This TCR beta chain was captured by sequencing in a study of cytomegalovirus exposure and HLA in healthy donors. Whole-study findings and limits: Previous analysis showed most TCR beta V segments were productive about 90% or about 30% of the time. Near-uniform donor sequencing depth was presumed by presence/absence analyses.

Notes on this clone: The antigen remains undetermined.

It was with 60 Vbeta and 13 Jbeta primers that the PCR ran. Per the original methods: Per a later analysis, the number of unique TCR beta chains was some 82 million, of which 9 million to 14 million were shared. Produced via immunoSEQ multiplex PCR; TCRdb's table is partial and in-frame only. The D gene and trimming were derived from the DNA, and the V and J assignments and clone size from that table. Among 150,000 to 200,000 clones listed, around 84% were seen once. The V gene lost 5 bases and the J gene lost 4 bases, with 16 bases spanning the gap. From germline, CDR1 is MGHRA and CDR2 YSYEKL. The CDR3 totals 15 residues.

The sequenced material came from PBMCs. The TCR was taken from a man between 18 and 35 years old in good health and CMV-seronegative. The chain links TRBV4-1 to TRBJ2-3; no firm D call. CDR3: CASSSGYTGADTQYF. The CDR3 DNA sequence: TGCGCCAGCAGCTCAGGATATACCGGCGCAGATACGCAGTATTTT.